This T cell receptor beta chain is drawn from a study of blood T cell repertoires in COVID-19. The sample holds one count of this clone. Original methodology: Reference gene primer amplification gave estimated nucleated cell counts. The table came from immunoSEQ multiplex PCR; TCRdb's copy has only in-frame clones and leaves some out. Clone size and V and J calls were adopted from that table, with D and trimming inferred from the DNA. Counted here are more than 250,000 clones, about nine tenths occurring once; the ten biggest clones make up roughly 10%. The CDR3 runs to 15 residues. Looked up from germline, CDR1 is SGHDT and CDR2 is YYEEEE. V shed 4 bases, J shed 5 bases, and the junction held 5 bases outside the gene matches.

The sample taken for sequencing was PBMCs or T cells enriched from blood (not recorded which). This chain joins TRBV5-6 and TRBJ2-1, with 11 bases that match TRBD2. This receptor was identified in a woman younger than 35 who had recovered from COVID-19. CDR3 loop: CASSQATSGNNEQFF. CDR3 coding DNA: TGTGCCAGCAGCCAGGCGACTAGCGGGAACAATGAGCAGTTCTTC.